This T cell receptor (beta chain) was recovered during a study of T cells expressing NK-cell markers. Study background: Of eight sequenced donors, seven were HCMV-seropositive and one HCMV-seronegative.

Germline lookup yields CDR1 MNHEY and CDR2 SVGAGI. The CDR3 has 17 residues. About this clonotype: No antigen is known for it.

Study conclusions and caveats: Researchers report these clonotypes also headed the CD3+CD56-NKG2C+ fraction in several donors.

TCR beta cDNA was generated via 5'RACE template switching incorporating UMIs. Using the 5' RACE reads, TCRdb records one entry per CDR3 protein without DNA. In all, the sample yields 150,000 or so distinct CDR3 sequences. V and J are TRBV6-5 and TRBJ2-7; there is no DNA to check the TCRdb D call of TRBD2. The sequenced sample consisted of blood T cells: a sorted CD56 or NKG2C T cell subset, CD4+ or CD8+ T cells, or bulk PBMC T cells (not recorded which). The source is a woman aged 45-59 years in good health. The CDR3 reads CASSYSSRLAGIYEQYF.